The clone carrying this TCR beta chain appeared many times. Its antigen is undetermined. This CDR3 is built from 16 residues. The trim removed 5 bases at V and 2 bases at J, leaving 8 bases unmatched. In germline, CDR1 is LGHDT, CDR2 YNNKEL (reference sequence). Amplified TCR beta CDR3 regions came from RNA transcripts. The primer set for the first-round RT-PCR of the TCR CDR3 was HTBI. Using its own MiXCR run on the multiplex PCR reads, TCRdb lists one record per CDR3 protein. The sample includes about 250,000 distinct CDR3 sequences, approximately 21% seen only once; the top ten take 64%. The data derive from a study of T cells in Graves' hyperthyroidism and ophthalmopathy. General observations from the study: Ophthalmopathy could be told apart from stable hyperthyroidism with a 13 V-J model.

Material: blood. The origin of this receptor is a man between 25 and 39 years old with Graves' ophthalmopathy. V and J are TRBV3-1 and TRBJ2-4, with 8 bases that match TRBD1. This CDR3 reads CASSYSDRVTKNIQYF. The CDR3 DNA reads as TGTGCCAGCAGCTACTCGGACAGGGTGACCAAAAACATTCAGTACTTC.